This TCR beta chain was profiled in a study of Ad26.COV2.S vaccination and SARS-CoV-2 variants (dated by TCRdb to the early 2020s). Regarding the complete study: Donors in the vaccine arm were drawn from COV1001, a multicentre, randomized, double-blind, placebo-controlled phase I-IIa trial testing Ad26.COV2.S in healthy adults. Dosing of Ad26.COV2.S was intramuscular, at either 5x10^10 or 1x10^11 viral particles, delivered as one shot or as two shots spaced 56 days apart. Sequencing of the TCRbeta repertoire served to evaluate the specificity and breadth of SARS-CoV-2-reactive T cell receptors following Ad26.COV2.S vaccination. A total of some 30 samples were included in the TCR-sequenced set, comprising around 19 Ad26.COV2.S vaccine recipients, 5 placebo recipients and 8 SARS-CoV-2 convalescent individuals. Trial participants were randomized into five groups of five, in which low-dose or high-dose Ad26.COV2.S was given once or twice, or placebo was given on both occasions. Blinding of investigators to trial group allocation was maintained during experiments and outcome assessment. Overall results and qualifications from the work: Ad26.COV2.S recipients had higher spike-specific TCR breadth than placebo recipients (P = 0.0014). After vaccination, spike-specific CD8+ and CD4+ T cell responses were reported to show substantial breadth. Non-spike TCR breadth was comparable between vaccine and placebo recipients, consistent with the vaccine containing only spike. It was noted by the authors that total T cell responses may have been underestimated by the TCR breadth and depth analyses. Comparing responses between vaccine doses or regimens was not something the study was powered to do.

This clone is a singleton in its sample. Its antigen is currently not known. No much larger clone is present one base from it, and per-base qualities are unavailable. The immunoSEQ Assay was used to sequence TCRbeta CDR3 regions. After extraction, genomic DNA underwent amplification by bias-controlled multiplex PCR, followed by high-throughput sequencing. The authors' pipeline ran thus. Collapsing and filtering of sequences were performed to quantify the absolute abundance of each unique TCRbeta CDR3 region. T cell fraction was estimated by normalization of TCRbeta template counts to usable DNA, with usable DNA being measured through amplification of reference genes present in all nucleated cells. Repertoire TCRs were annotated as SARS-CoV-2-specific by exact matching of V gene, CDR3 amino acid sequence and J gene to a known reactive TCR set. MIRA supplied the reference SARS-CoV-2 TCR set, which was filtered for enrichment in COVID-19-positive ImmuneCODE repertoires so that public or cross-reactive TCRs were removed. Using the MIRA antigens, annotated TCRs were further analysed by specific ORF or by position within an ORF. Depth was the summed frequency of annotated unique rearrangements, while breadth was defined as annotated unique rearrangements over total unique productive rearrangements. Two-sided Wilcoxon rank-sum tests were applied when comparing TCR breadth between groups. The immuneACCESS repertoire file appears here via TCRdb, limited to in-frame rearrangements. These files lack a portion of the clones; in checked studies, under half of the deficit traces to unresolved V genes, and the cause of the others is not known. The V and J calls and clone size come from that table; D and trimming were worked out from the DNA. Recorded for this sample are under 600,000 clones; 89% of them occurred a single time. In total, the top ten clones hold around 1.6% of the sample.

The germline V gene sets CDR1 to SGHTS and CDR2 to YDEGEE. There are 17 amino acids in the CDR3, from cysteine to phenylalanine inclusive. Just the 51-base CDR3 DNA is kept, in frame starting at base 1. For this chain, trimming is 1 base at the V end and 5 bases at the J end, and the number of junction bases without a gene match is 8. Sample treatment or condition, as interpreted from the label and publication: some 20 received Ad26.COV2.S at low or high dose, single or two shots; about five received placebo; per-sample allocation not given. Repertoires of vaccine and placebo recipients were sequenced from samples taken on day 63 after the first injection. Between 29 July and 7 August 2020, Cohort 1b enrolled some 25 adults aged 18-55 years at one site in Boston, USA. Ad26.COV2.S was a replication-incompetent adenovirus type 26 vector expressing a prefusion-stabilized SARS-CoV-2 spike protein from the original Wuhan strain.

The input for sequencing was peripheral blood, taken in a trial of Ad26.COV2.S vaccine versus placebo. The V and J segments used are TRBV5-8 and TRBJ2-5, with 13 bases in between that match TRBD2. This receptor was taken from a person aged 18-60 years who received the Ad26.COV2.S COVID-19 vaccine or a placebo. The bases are TGTGCCAGCAGCTTGCTGACCGGGACTAGCGGGGCGGAGACCCAGTACTTC. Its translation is CASSLLTGTSGAETQYF.